This T cell receptor beta chain is from a study of blood T cells in healthy people across ages. V was clipped by 4 bases and J by 6 bases, with 13 bases between them. CDR1 is MNHEY and CDR2 is SMNVEV in the germline V gene (reference sequence). The CDR3 extends over 14 amino acids. Concerning this clonotype: The antigen is unknown.

Then a second PCR, running roughly 7 to 11 cycles, was carried out with a sample-barcoded 5' primer and a J-beta primer mix. Tags on each cDNA molecule came from a template-switch adaptor with 12 random nucleotides. TCRdb independently ran MiXCR on the 5' RACE reads; one entry per CDR3 protein. In the table there are over 1,500,000 distinct CDR3 sequences, 40% to 55% of which are singletons. Findings of the study overall: Significant beta diversity loss was already apparent by age about 42, declining roughly linearly.

Healthy Russian Caucasian donors spanned ages about 6 to 90 years. Collection of 7.5 to 10 milliliters of peripheral blood was performed for each donor. The TCR originated in a woman between 40 and 50 years old in good health. The V and J genes are TRBV27 and TRBJ2-1; D is uncertain. Material: blood. CDR3 loop: CASSSNTRINEQFF. The CDR3, as DNA: TGTGCCAGCAGTTCCAACACAAGGATCAATGAGCAGTTCTTC.